This T cell receptor beta chain was observed in a study of blood T cell repertoires in COVID-19. Study details: T cells, B-cell-depleted T cells, or PBMCs provided the cDNA or gDNA that served as material.

Per the authors' pipeline: For nucleated cells, counts were estimated from reference gene primer amplification. Clones were sequenced by immunoSEQ multiplex PCR, and TCRdb holds only the in-frame ones, with some missing. V and J calls and clone size come straight from that table; D and trimming were deduced from the DNA. The data show around 180,000 clones, around 67% seen once. The CDR3 length is 15 residues. The V gene's germline CDR1 is MNHNY and CDR2 SVGAGI (reference sequence). V was pared by 2 bases and J by 1 base, with 6 bases between. Sequencing was performed on peripheral blood. The gene calls are TRBV6-6 and TRBJ2-6; D uncertain. The sequence came from a woman aged 80 or over with acute or convalescent COVID-19. CDR3 DNA sequence: TGTGCCAGCAGTTACACCTATTCTGGGGCCAACGTCCTGACTTTC. Translating it yields CASSYTYSGANVLTF.